The clone carrying this T cell receptor (beta chain) was detected once. What it recognizes is unknown. A read error may produce the germline difference seen at one junction end. The PCR employed 60 Vbeta primers together with 13 Jbeta primers. TCRdb's table, derived via immunoSEQ multiplex PCR, lists solely in-frame clones and lacks some. The sample lists approximately 93,000 clones; more than 70% were seen once. Germline V gene data show CDR1 as GTSNPN and CDR2 as SVGIG (reference sequence). The CDR3 loop spans 16 amino acids. The data were obtained in a study of cytomegalovirus exposure and HLA in healthy donors. Findings and caveats of the study: The study designated roughly 150 TCR beta chains cytomegalovirus-associated. Reports described diagnosis of cytomegalovirus status by the classifier as highly specific and sensitive.

The receptor was derived from a middle-aged woman in good health and CMV-seronegative. The material sequenced was PBMCs. The chain joins TRBV30 to TRBJ1-2; maybe TRBD1 (5 bases). The CDR3 spells CAWSSILGPAGWGYPF. CDR3 in DNA: TGTGCCTGGAGTTCGATTCTCGGACCTGCTGGGTGGGGCTACCCCTTC.